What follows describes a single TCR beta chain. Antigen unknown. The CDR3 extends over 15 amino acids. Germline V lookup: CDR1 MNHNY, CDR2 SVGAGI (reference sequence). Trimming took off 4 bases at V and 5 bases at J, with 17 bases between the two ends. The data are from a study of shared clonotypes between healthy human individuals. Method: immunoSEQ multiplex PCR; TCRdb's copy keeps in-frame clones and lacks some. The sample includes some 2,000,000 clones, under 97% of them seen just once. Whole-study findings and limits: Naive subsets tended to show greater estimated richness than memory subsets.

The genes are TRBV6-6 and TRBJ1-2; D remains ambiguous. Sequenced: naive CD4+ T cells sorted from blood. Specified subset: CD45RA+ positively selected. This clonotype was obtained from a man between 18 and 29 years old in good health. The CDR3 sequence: CASSSNTRWVYGYTF. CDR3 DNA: TGTGCCAGCAGTTCCAACACCCGATGGGTTTATGGCTACACCTTC.